Following are 2 T cell receptor beta chains from one sample sequenced in a study of cytomegalovirus exposure and HLA in healthy donors (dated by TCRdb to about 2017). Libraries were built with the immunoSEQ multiplex PCR assay. For the multiplex PCR, a mixture combining 60 forward primers for TCR Vbeta segments and 13 reverse primers for TCR Jbeta segments was used. Held by TCRdb, this immuneACCESS table contains in-frame sequences only and omits some clones. Under half of the omission traces to an unresolved V gene where checked; the cause of the rest is unknown. In this sample the table shows 150,000 or so clones, about 75% of which occur a single time. The ten largest clones represent around 2.1% of the sample. Sequencing used PBMCs. Source of these receptors: a female donor in good health and CMV-seronegative.

This chain joins TRBV2 and TRBJ1-1; no clear D gene. CDR3 length: 15 amino acids. V shed 7 bases and J shed 1 base, with 16 bases lying between them. Looked up from germline, CDR1 is SNHLY and CDR2 is FYNNEI. Here the CDR3 reads CASNQVSRGNTEAFF. The CDR3 nucleotides read TGTGCCAGCAACCAGGTCTCGCGTGGGAACACTGAAGCTTTCTTT.

The chain uses TRBV2 and TRBJ2-2, with 9 positions matching TRBD1. V trimming: 7 bases; J trimming: 3 bases; junction bases outside the gene matches: 9. Germline V CDR1 and CDR2: SNHLY, FYNNEI. There are 16 residues in the CDR3. CDR3 sequence (DNA): TGTGCCAGCACGCGGACAGGGGCCTCTTACACCGGGGAGCTGTTTTTT. Its translation is CASTRTGASYTGELFF.